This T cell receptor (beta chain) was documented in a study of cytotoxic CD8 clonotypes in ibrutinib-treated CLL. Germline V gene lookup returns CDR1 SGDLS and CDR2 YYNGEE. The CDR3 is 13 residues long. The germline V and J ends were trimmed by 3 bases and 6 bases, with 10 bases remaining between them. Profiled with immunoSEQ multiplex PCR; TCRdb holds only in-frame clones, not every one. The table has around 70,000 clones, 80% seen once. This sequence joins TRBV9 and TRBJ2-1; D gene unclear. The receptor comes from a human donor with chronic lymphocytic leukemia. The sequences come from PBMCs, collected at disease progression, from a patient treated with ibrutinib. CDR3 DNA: TGTGCCAGCAGCGCCCGTGTGGGCAATGAGCAGTTCTTC. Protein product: CASSARVGNEQFF.